This entry lists 6 T cell receptor beta chains sequenced from one sample in a study of cytomegalovirus exposure and HLA in healthy donors. The primer mix had 60 Vbeta and 13 Jbeta primers. Sequencing used immunoSEQ multiplex PCR; TCRdb keeps in-frame clones, though not all of them. The table shows roughly 200,000 clones, with 70% to 85% occurring only once. The sequenced sample was PBMCs. Source of these receptors: a man in his forties in good health and CMV-seropositive.

The chain employs TRBV5-1 and TRBJ2-1; TRBD2 matches 8 bases. This CDR3 comprises 15 residues. Trimming at V came to 0 bases and at J to 5 bases, leaving 4 bases not matched to a gene. Looked up from germline, CDR1 is SGHRS and CDR2 is YFSETQ. CDR3 in DNA: TGCGCCAGCAGCTTGGAAGGAGCGGGAGACAATGAGCAGTTCTTC. Translated, it gives CASSLEGAGDNEQFF.

This chain uses TRBV28 with TRBJ2-5; the match to TRBD2 covers 11 bases. Germline V gives CDR1 MDHEN, CDR2 SYDVKM. V gave up 5 bases and J gave up 0 bases; unmatched junction bases: 5. The CDR3 runs 16 residues. The DNA for the CDR3 is TGTGCCAGCAGTCCTATACTAGCGGGAGACCAAGAGACCCAGTACTTC. It codes for CASSPILAGDQETQYF.

The rearrangement links TRBV27 to TRBJ2-2; D may be TRBD1 (6 bases). The CDR3 is made up of 14 amino acids. Trimming took off 3 bases at V and 5 bases at J, with 10 bases between the two ends. Germline loops: CDR1 MNHEY, CDR2 SMNVEV (reference sequence). The CDR3 DNA reads as TGTGCCAGCAGTTTTGGGGGCGAGACCGGGGAGCTGTTTTTT. It specifies CASSFGGETGELFF.

The chain links TRBV6-5 to TRBJ2-1; D might be TRBD2 (6 bases). The CDR3 length is 15 residues. Germline V gene sequence: CDR1 MNHEY, CDR2 SVGAGI. Trimming took off 5 bases at V and 0 bases at J, with 11 bases between the two ends. CDR3: CASSTAGNSYNEQFF. The CDR3 DNA reads as TGTGCCAGCAGTACAGCGGGTAACTCCTACAATGAGCAGTTCTTC.

The chain links TRBV5-4 to TRBJ2-5; perhaps TRBD1 as D (5 bases). Germline values: CDR1 SGHNT, CDR2 YYREEE (reference sequence). This CDR3 spans 14 amino acids. Trimming cost V 3 bases and J 2 bases, with 11 bases left between them. CDR3 protein: CASSSVGPQETQYF. DNA for the CDR3: TGTGCCAGCAGCTCGGTGGGGCCTCAAGAGACCCAGTACTTC.

The rearrangement joins TRBV29-1 to TRBJ2-1; D is ambiguous. CDR3 size: 11 residues. Germline V gene data show CDR1 as SQVTM and CDR2 as ANQGSEA. Trimming left V 3 bases short and J 9 bases short, with 9 bases between. The CDR3 loop reads CSVDSGGEQFF. In DNA form, the CDR3 reads TGCAGCGTTGATTCGGGTGGTGAGCAGTTCTTC.